This T cell receptor (beta chain) was recovered during a study of preoperative IRX-2 immunotherapy in early breast cancer. Sequenced by immunoSEQ multiplex PCR; TCRdb stores in-frame clones only, minus some. Among some 30,000 clones listed, roughly four fifths were seen once. This clone appeared a single time. The CDR3 is 13 amino acids. Unmatched junction bases numbered 5, after V lost 10 bases and J lost 4 bases. Germline V gene lookup returns CDR1 MNHGY and CDR2 SAAAGT. As to treatment: preoperative locoregional IRX-2 cytokine immunotherapy. Preoperative locoregional IRX-2 cytokine immunotherapy was tested in the phase Ib source study.

This TCR derives from a human donor with breast cancer. The sample in question was lymph node tissue, obtained from a patient treated with IRX-2 immunotherapy. The rearrangement joins TRBV6-8 to TRBJ1-3, with 9 bases aligning to TRBD1. CDR3 nucleotides: TGTGCCACCGGACAGGGGCCAGGAAACACCATATATTTT. It translates to CATGQGPGNTIYF.